This T cell receptor beta chain was identified during a study of blood T cells in healthy people across ages. V lost 2 bases and J 8 bases, leaving 7 bases between the germline ends. Germline-derived CDR1 and CDR2 are ENHRY and SYGVKD. CDR3 length: 12 residues. Combining a sample-barcoded 5' primer with a J-beta primer mix, a second PCR ran for roughly 7 to 11 cycles. Using its own MiXCR run on the 5' RACE reads, TCRdb lists one record per CDR3 protein. Of roughly 1,800,000 distinct CDR3 sequences in the sample, roughly 49% are singletons; the top ten hold 2.1%. This receptor was obtained from a woman aged 40 to 49 in good health. Sequencing was performed on blood. The chain joins TRBV10-3 to TRBJ2-1; D is unresolved. The CDR3 reads CAISETHYEQFF. CDR3 nucleotide sequence: TGTGCCATCAGTGAGACCCACTATGAGCAGTTCTTC.